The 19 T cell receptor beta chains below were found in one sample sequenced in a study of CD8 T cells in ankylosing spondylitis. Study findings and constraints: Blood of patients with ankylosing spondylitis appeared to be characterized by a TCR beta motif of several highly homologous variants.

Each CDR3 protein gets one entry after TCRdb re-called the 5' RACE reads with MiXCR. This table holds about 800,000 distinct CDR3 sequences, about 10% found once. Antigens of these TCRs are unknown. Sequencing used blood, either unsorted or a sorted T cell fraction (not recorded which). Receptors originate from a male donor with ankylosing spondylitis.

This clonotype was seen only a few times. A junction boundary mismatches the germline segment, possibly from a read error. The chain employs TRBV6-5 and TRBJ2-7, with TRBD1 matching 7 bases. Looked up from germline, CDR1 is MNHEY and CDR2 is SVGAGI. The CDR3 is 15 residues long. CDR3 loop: CASRYSGQSSYEQYF. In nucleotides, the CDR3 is TGTGCCAGCAGGTACTCGGGACAGAGCTCCTACGAGCAGTACTTC.

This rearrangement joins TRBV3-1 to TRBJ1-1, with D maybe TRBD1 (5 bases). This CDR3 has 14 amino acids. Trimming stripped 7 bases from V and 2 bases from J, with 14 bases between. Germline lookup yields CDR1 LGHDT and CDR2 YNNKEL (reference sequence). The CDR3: CASTLLGGNTEAFF. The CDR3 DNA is TGTGCCAGCACTCTCCTGGGGGGAAACACTGAAGCTTTCTTT.

The CDR3 loop reads CASSFHGPDTQYF. As DNA, the CDR3 is TGTGCCAGCTCCTTCCACGGCCCAGATACGCAGTATTTT. V usage is TRBV18 and J usage is TRBJ2-3, with D uncertain. The V gene lost 6 bases and the J gene lost 4 bases, with 11 bases spanning the gap. From germline, CDR1 is KGHSH and CDR2 LQKENI. The CDR3 consists of 13 residues.

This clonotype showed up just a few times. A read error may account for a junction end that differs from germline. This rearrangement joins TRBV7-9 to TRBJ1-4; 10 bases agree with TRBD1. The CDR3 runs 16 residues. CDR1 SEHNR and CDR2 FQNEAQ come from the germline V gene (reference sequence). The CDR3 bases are TGTGCCAGCACCTTAGCGCGGGGGACAGGGGATGAAAAACTGTTTTTT. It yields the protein CASTLARGTGDEKLFF.

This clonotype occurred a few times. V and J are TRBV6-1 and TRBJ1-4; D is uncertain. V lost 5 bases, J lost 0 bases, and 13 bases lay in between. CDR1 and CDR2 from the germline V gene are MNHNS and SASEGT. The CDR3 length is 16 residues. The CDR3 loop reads CASSQTPLTTNEKLFF. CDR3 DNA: TGTGCCAGCAGTCAAACCCCACTGACAACTAATGAAAAACTGTTTTTT.

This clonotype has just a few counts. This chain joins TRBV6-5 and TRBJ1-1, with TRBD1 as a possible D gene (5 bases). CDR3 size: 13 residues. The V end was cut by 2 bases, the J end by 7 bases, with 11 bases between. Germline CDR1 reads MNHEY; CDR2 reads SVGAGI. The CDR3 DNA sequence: TGTGCCAGCAGTTACCTACAGGCCAATGAAGCTTTCTTT. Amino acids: CASSYLQANEAFF.

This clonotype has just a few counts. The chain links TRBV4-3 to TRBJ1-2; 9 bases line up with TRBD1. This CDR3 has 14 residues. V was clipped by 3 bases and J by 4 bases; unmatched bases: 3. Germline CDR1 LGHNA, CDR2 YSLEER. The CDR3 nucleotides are TGCGCCAGCAGCCACACAGGGGGCTCCTATGGCTACACCTTC. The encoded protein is CASSHTGGSYGYTF.

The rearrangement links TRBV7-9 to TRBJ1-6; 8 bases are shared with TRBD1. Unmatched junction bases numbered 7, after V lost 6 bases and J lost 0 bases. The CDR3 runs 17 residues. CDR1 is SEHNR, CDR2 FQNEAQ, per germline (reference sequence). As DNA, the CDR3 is TGTGCCAGCAGTCCAGGGGGCAGCTTCTCCTATAATTCACCCCTCCACTTT. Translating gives CASSPGGSFSYNSPLHF.

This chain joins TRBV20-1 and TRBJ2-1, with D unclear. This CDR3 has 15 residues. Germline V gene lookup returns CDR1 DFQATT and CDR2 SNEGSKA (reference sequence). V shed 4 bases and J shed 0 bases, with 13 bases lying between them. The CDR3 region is CSANLVRSSYNEQFF. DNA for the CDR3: TGCAGTGCTAATCTCGTGCGGAGCTCCTACAATGAGCAGTTCTTC.

CDR3 in DNA: TGTGCTTCCGGACCCTATAATTCACCCCTCCACTTT. Translating gives CASGPYNSPLHF. The chain links TRBV27 to TRBJ1-6; D call uncertain. CDR3 length: 12 residues. Germline V gene data show CDR1 as MNHEY and CDR2 as SMNVEV (reference sequence).

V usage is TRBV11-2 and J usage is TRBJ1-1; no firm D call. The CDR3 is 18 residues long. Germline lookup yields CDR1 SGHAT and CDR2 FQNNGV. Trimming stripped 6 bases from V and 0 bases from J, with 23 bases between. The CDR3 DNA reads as TGTGCCAGCAGGCCTTCGGACGGAAACCGCTTCATGAACACTGAAGCTTTCTTT. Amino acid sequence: CASRPSDGNRFMNTEAFF.

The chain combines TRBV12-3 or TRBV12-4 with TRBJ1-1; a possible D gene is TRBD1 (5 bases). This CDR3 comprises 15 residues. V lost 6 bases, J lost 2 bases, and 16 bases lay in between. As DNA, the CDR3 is TGTGCCAGCAGCCCCTCTTCTAGGGGTAACACTGAAGCTTTCTTT. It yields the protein CASSPSSRGNTEAFF.

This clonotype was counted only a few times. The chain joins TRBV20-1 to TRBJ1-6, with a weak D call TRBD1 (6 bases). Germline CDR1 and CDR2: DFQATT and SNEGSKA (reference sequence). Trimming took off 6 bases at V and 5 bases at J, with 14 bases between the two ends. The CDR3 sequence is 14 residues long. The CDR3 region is CSARTDRDNSPLHF. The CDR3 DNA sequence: TGCAGTGCCCGGACGGACAGAGATAATTCACCCCTCCACTTT.

The CDR3 bases are TGTGCTAGTGGTTTGGGGATGGGAACTGAAGCTTTCTTT. Its protein product is CASGLGMGTEAFF. The gene calls are TRBV12-5 and TRBJ1-1, with D hard to call. Per germline, CDR1 LGHNT and CDR2 FRNRAP. The CDR3 covers 13 residues. The V end was cut by 1 base, the J end by 5 bases, with 8 bases between. Complete variable domain (other parts from reference TRBV12-5 and TRBJ1-1): DARVTQTPRHKVTEMGQEVTMRCQPILGHNTVFWYRQTMMQGLELLAYFRNRAPLDDSGMPKDRFSAEMPDATLATLKIQPSEPRDSAVYFCASGLGMGTEAFFGQGTRLTVV.

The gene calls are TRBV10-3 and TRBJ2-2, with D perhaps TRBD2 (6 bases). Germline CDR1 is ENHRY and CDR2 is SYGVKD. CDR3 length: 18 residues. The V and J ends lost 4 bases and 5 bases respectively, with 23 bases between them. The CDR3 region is CAISVHIGPMEGTGELFF. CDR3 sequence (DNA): TGTGCCATCAGTGTCCATATAGGACCCATGGAGGGAACCGGGGAGCTGTTTTTT.

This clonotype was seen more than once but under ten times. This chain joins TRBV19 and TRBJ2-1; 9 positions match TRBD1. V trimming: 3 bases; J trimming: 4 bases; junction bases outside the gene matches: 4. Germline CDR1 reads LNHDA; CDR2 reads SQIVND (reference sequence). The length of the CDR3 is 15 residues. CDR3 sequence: CASSIRDRDYNEQFF. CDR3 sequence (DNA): TGTGCCAGTAGTATTAGGGACAGGGATTACAATGAGCAGTTCTTC. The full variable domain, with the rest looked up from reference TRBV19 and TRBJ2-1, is DGGITQSPKYLFRKEGQNVTLSCEQNLNHDAMYWYRQDPGQGLRLIYYSQIVNDFQKGDIAEGYSVSREKKESFPLTVTSAQKNPTAFYLCASSIRDRDYNEQFFGPGTRLTVL.

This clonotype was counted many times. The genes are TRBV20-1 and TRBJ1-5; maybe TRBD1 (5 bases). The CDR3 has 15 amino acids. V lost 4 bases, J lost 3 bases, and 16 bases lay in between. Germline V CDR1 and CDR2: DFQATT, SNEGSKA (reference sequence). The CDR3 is CSATTRAGFNQPQHF. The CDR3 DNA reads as TGCAGTGCTACTACCAGGGCGGGATTCAATCAGCCCCAGCATTTT.

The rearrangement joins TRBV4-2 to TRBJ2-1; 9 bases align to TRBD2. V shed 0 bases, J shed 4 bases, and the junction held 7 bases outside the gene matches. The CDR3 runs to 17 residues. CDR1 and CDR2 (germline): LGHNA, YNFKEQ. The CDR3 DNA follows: TGTGCCAGCAGCCAAGAAACGGCTAGCGGGGATTACAATGAGCAGTTCTTC. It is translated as CASSQETASGDYNEQFF.

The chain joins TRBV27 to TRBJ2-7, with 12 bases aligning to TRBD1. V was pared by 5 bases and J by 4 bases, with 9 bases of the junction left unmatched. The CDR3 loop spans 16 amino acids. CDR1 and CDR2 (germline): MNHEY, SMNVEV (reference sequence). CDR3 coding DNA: TGTGCCAGCAGTCTCGACCGGGACAGGGGGCTGTACGAGCAGTACTTC. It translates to CASSLDRDRGLYEQYF.